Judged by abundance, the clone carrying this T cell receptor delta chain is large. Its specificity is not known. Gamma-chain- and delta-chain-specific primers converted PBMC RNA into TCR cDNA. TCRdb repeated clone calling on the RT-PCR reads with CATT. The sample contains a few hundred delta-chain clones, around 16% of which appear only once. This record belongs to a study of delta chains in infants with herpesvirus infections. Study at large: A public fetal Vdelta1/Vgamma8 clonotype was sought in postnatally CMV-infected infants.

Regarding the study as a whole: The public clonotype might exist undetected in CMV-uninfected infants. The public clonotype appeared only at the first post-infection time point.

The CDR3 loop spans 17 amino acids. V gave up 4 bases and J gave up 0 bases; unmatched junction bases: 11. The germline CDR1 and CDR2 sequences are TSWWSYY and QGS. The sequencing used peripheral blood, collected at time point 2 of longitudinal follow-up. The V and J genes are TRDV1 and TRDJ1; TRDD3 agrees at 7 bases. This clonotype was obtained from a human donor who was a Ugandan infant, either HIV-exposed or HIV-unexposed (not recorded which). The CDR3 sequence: CALGVLLGATYTDKLIF. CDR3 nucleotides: TGTGCTCTTGGGGTACTTCTGGGGGCGACGTACACCGATAAACTCATCTTT.